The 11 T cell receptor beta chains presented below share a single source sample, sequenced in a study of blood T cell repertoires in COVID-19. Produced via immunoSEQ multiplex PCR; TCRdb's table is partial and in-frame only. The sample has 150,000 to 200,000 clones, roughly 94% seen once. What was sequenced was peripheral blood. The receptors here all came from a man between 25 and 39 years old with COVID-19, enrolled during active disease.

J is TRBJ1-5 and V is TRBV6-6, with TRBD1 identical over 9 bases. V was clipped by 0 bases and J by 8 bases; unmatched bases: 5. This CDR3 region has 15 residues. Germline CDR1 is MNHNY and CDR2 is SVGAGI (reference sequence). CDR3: CASSYSQGATKPQHF. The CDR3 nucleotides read TGTGCCAGCAGTTACTCACAGGGGGCAACGAAGCCCCAGCATTTT.

The chain's CDR3 is CASSFFRGRGNTEAFF. DNA for the CDR3: TGTGCCAGCAGCTTCTTTCGTGGCAGGGGGAACACTGAAGCTTTCTTT. This rearrangement joins TRBV7-9 to TRBJ1-1; maybe TRBD1 (6 bases). The length of the CDR3 is 16 residues. Between the trimmed V and J ends, which lost 3 bases and 1 base, there was a span of 15 bases. Germline CDR1 and CDR2: SEHNR and FQNEAQ (reference sequence).

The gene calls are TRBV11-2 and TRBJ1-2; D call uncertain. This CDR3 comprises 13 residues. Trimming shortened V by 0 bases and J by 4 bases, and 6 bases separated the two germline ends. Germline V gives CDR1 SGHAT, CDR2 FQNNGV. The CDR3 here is CASSLEVGYGYTF. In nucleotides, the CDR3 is TGTGCCAGCAGCTTAGAGGTCGGCTATGGCTACACCTTC.

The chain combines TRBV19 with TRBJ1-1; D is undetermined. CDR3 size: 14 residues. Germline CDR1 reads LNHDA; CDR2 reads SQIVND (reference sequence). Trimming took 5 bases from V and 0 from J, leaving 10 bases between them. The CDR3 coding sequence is TGTGCCAGTAGTTTTTCCGGGATGAACACTGAAGCTTTCTTT. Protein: CASSFSGMNTEAFF.

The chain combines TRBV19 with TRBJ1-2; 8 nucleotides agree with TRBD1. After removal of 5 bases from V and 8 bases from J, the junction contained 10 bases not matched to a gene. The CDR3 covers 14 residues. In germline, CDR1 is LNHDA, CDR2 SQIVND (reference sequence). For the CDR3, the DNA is TGTGCCAGTAGTCCCAAGATAGGGACAGGCGGCTACACCTTC. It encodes CASSPKIGTGGYTF.

The CDR3 region has the DNA TGTGCCAGCAGCTTAGCGCGCGACAGGGGGACTAACACTGAAGCTTTCTTT. Its translation: CASSLARDRGTNTEAFF. This chain connects TRBV7-9 to TRBJ1-1, with 9 bases that match TRBD1. V trimming: 0 bases; J trimming: 2 bases; junction bases outside the gene matches: 7. This CDR3 comprises 17 residues. CDR1 is SEHNR, CDR2 FQNEAQ, per germline (reference sequence).

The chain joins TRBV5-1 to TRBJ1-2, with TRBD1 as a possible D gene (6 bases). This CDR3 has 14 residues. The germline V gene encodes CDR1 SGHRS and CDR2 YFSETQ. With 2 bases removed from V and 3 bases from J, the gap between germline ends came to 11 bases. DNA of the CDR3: TGCGCCAGCAGCTTACAGGGCGATTACTATGGCTACACCTTC. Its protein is CASSLQGDYYGYTF.

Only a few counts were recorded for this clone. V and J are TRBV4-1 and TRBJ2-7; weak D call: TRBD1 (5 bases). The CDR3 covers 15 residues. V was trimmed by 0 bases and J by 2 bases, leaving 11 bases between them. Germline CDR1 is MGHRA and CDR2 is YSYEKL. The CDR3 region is CASSQDRGGTYEQYF. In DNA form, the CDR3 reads TGCGCCAGCAGCCAAGATAGGGGCGGAACCTACGAGCAGTACTTC.

The CDR3 DNA follows: TGCGCCAGCAGCCCTGTAGAGAGTAGCAATCAGCCCCAGCATTTT. This sequence encodes CASSPVESSNQPQHF. This chain joins TRBV4-1 and TRBJ1-5; D gene ambiguous. Germline CDR1 and CDR2: MGHRA and YSYEKL. The CDR3 is made up of 15 amino acids. Trimming took off 4 bases at V and 0 bases at J, with 10 bases between the two ends.

CDR3 coding DNA: TGTGCCAGTCAGGGGTATGCGGTGTCAGATACGCAGTATTTT. This translates into CASQGYAVSDTQYF. V usage is TRBV7-2 and J usage is TRBJ2-3; TRBD1 might be the D (6 bases). Trimming removed 9 bases at V and 4 bases at J, with 17 bases between. The germline V gene has CDR1 SGHTA and CDR2 FQGNSA. The CDR3 spans 14 residues. Full variable domain (missing parts from reference TRBV7-2 and TRBJ2-3): GAGVSQSPSNKVTEKGKDVELRCDPISGHTALYWYRQSLGQGLEFLIYFQGNSAPDKSGLPSDRFSAERTGGSVSTLTIQRTQQEDSAVYLCASQGYAVSDTQYFGPGTRLTVL.

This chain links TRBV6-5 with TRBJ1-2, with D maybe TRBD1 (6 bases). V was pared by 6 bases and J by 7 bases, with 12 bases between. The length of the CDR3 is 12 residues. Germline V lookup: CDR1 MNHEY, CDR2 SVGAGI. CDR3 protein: CASRQGSFGYTF. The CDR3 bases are TGTGCCAGCAGACAGGGTTCGTTTGGCTACACCTTC.